The following is a T cell receptor (beta chain) sequence with its context. These data belong to a study of T cells in Graves' hyperthyroidism and ophthalmopathy. Germline-derived CDR1 and CDR2 are SEHNR and FQNEAQ (reference sequence). The CDR3 sequence is 14 residues long. The J segment lost 5 bases and the V segment lost 5 bases, leaving 8 bases of the junction unmatched. RNA transcripts yielded amplified TCR beta CDR3 regions. The TCR CDR3 first-round RT-PCR relied on the HTBI primer set. TCRdb redid the calling of the multiplex PCR reads with MiXCR, one entry per CDR3 protein. Of hundreds of thousands of distinct CDR3 sequences listed, around 20% are singletons. Uncontrolled infections, other autoimmune diseases, pregnancy or lactation led to exclusion of patients.

The sequence was collected from a man aged 25-40 years with Graves' ophthalmopathy. J is TRBJ2-7 and V is TRBV7-9, with TRBD1 matching 8 bases. The sample consisted of blood. CDR3 DNA: TGTGCCAGCAGCGCGCAGACAGGGGTCCACGAGCAGTACTTC. Amino acid sequence: CASSAQTGVHEQYF.